Listed below are T cell receptor beta chains from one sample, sequenced in a study of T cell responses to AZD1222 COVID-19 vaccine. Sequencing was performed with immunoSEQ multiplex PCR; in TCRdb, only in-frame clones are kept and a portion is missing. The sample holds tens of thousands of clones, 85% to 95% seen once. The sample in question was peripheral blood, obtained 28 days after the second AZD1222 dose. The receptors shown here come from an adult who received the AZD1222 COVID-19 vaccine. Both conserved end residues are part of each CDR3. A D gene is named only where the DNA matches it firmly.

j_call: TRBJ2-7; cdr3_length: 12; v_call: TRBV30; d_call: NA; cdr3_aa: CAWSVPLGEQYF; cdr3_nt: TGTGCCTGGAGTGTACCCCTAGGCGAGCAGTACTTC
j_call: TRBJ2-7; cdr3_length: 12; v_call: TRBV5-1; d_call: TRBD1; cdr3_aa: CASKRDSYEQYF; cdr3_nt: TGCGCCAGCAAGAGGGACAGCTACGAGCAGTACTTC
j_call: TRBJ2-1; cdr3_length: 14; v_call: TRBV11-2; d_call: TRBD2; cdr3_aa: CASLSGNYYNEQFF; cdr3_nt: TGTGCCAGCCTCAGCGGGAATTACTACAATGAGCAGTTCTTC
j_call: TRBJ2-2; cdr3_length: 15; v_call: TRBV5-1; d_call: TRBD2; cdr3_aa: CASRDTSDPTGELFF; cdr3_nt: TGCGCCAGCAGAGACACTAGCGACCCCACCGGGGAGCTGTTTTTT
j_call: TRBJ2-7; cdr3_length: 16; v_call: TRBV4-3; d_call: TRBD1; cdr3_aa: CASSQDRGGQGREQYF; cdr3_nt: TGCGCCAGCAGCCAAGATCGCGGGGGACAGGGTCGAGAGCAGTACTTC
j_call: TRBJ2-1; cdr3_length: 15; v_call: TRBV19; d_call: TRBD1; cdr3_aa: CATPTGLSSYNEQFF; cdr3_nt: TGTGCCACTCCGACAGGGCTGAGCTCCTACAATGAGCAGTTCTTC
j_call: TRBJ2-1; cdr3_length: 15; v_call: TRBV27; d_call: NA; cdr3_aa: CASSLGVRGDNEQFF; cdr3_nt: TGTGCCAGCAGTTTAGGGGTCAGGGGAGACAATGAGCAGTTCTTC
j_call: TRBJ2-7; cdr3_length: 11; v_call: TRBV28; d_call: NA; cdr3_aa: CASRSSYEQYF; cdr3_nt: TGTGCCAGCAGAAGCTCCTACGAGCAGTACTTC
j_call: TRBJ1-1; cdr3_length: 14; v_call: TRBV18; d_call: NA; cdr3_aa: CASSPAGDGTEAFF; cdr3_nt: TGTGCCAGCTCACCGGCGGGGGATGGGACTGAAGCTTTCTTT
j_call: TRBJ1-1; cdr3_length: 13; v_call: TRBV7-3; d_call: TRBD1; cdr3_aa: CASSRDSHTEAFF; cdr3_nt: TGTGCCAGCAGCCGGGACAGCCACACTGAAGCTTTCTTT
j_call: TRBJ1-2; cdr3_length: 17; v_call: TRBV9; d_call: TRBD1; cdr3_aa: CASSASTGGLLNYGYTF; cdr3_nt: TGTGCCAGCAGCGCGTCCACAGGGGGTCTGCTAAACTATGGCTACACCTTC
j_call: TRBJ2-1; cdr3_length: 17; v_call: TRBV27; d_call: TRBD2; cdr3_aa: CASSGRSGSFSYNEQFF; cdr3_nt: TGTGCCAGCAGTGGCCGTAGCGGGAGTTTTTCCTACAATGAGCAGTTCTTC
j_call: TRBJ2-7; cdr3_length: 13; v_call: TRBV5-1; d_call: TRBD1; cdr3_aa: CASRPQGAYEQYF; cdr3_nt: TGCGCCAGCAGACCCCAGGGGGCTTACGAGCAGTACTTC